This T cell receptor beta chain was sequenced during a study of blood T cell repertoires in COVID-19. CDR1 and CDR2 (germline): SGHRS, YFSETQ. CDR3 length: 18 residues. Trimming took 4 bases from V and 5 from J; bases not matched to a gene: 11. TCRdb keeps only in-frame clones here, not all; method: immunoSEQ multiplex PCR. The sample gives about 270,000 clones, about nine tenths of which show up once; more than 1.5% is in the top ten. The sequence was obtained from a woman aged 55 to 70 who had recovered from COVID-19. The sample comprised PBMCs or T cells enriched from blood (not recorded which). J is TRBJ2-2 and V is TRBV5-1; 13 positions match TRBD2. The CDR3 DNA is TGCGCCAGCAGCGGGGTGAGGACTAGCGGGAGTAGTACCGGGGAGCTGTTTTTT. The encoded protein is CASSGVRTSGSSTGELFF.